This T cell receptor beta chain was sequenced during a study of blood T cell repertoires in COVID-19. Overall study context: In each case, the material was cDNA or gDNA derived from T cells, B-cell-depleted T cells, or PBMCs.

The CDR3 consists of 17 residues. Germline-derived CDR1 and CDR2 are SGHTA and FQGTGA. Trimming stripped 2 bases from V and 3 bases from J, with 18 bases between. In the study's own analysis: From reference gene primer amplification, estimates of nucleated cell counts were derived. Data came from immunoSEQ multiplex PCR; TCRdb stores just in-frame clones and leaves some out. From that table come the V and J calls and clone size; the DNA was used to work out D and trimming. This table has some 140,000 clones, more than 60% appearing once. The TCR sequence derives from a man older than 75 with acute or convalescent COVID-19. Sequenced material: peripheral blood. The chain is built from TRBV7-3 and TRBJ2-3, with D perhaps matching TRBD1 (7 bases). The DNA for the CDR3 is TGTGCCAGCAGCTTATTAGGAGGGGGCCCTGGGACAGATACGCAGTATTTT. Translating it yields CASSLLGGGPGTDTQYF.